The present T cell receptor beta chain was sequenced within a study of blood T cell repertoires in COVID-19. Trimming cost V 3 bases and J 5 bases, with 10 bases left between them. This CDR3 contains 14 residues. Germline V CDR1 and CDR2: SEHNR, FQNEAQ (reference sequence). Produced via immunoSEQ multiplex PCR; TCRdb's table is partial and in-frame only. The sample holds hundreds of thousands of clones; 88% are singletons and the top ten take 3.5% to 4%. The receptor was derived from a woman aged 45 to 65 with active or convalescent COVID-19. This chain connects TRBV7-9 to TRBJ1-4; tentative D call: TRBD1 (5 bases). Specimen: peripheral blood. The CDR3, as DNA: TGTGCCAGCAGCTTGGCAGGGTTAAATGAAAAACTGTTTTTT. Its protein is CASSLAGLNEKLFF. The full variable domain, in which reference TRBV7-9 and TRBJ1-4 provide the parts outside the CDR3, is DTGVSQNPRHKITKRGQNVTFRCDPISEHNRLYWYRQTLGQGPEFLTYFQNEAQLEKSRLLSDRFSAERPKGSFSTLEIQRTEQGDSAMYLCASSLAGLNEKLFFGSGTQLSVL.